This TCR beta chain is from a study of T cell repertoires in breast cancer. Study results and caveats: This emulsion RT-PCR profile was considered qualitative rather than quantitative. Singleton TCRs were discarded and only part of each tumor was sampled. Shared TCRs favored TRBV7, possibly from tumor recognition or primer mispriming.

The expanded emulsion RT-PCR method captured paired alpha and beta chains from CD8+ T cells. A second nested PCR with blocking oligonucleotides suppressed unpaired genes. Using its own MiXCR run on the emulsion pairing reads, TCRdb lists one record per CDR3 protein. The repertoire holds about 40,000 distinct CDR3 sequences, with less than 55% as singletons. Turning to this clonotype: The antigen is unknown.

This CDR3 has 14 amino acids. Between the trimmed V and J ends, which lost 3 bases and 5 bases, there was a span of 13 bases. Per germline, CDR1 MNHEY and CDR2 SMNVEV (reference sequence). The receptor comes from a pool of human donors with breast cancer or a healthy control (not recorded which). The sequenced sample consisted of CD8+ T cells. V is TRBV27 and J is TRBJ1-2; unclear D gene. The CDR3 region has the DNA TGTGCCAGCAGTTTGGCGGTTGATGGGTATGGCTACACCTTC. Encoded protein: CASSLAVDGYGYTF.